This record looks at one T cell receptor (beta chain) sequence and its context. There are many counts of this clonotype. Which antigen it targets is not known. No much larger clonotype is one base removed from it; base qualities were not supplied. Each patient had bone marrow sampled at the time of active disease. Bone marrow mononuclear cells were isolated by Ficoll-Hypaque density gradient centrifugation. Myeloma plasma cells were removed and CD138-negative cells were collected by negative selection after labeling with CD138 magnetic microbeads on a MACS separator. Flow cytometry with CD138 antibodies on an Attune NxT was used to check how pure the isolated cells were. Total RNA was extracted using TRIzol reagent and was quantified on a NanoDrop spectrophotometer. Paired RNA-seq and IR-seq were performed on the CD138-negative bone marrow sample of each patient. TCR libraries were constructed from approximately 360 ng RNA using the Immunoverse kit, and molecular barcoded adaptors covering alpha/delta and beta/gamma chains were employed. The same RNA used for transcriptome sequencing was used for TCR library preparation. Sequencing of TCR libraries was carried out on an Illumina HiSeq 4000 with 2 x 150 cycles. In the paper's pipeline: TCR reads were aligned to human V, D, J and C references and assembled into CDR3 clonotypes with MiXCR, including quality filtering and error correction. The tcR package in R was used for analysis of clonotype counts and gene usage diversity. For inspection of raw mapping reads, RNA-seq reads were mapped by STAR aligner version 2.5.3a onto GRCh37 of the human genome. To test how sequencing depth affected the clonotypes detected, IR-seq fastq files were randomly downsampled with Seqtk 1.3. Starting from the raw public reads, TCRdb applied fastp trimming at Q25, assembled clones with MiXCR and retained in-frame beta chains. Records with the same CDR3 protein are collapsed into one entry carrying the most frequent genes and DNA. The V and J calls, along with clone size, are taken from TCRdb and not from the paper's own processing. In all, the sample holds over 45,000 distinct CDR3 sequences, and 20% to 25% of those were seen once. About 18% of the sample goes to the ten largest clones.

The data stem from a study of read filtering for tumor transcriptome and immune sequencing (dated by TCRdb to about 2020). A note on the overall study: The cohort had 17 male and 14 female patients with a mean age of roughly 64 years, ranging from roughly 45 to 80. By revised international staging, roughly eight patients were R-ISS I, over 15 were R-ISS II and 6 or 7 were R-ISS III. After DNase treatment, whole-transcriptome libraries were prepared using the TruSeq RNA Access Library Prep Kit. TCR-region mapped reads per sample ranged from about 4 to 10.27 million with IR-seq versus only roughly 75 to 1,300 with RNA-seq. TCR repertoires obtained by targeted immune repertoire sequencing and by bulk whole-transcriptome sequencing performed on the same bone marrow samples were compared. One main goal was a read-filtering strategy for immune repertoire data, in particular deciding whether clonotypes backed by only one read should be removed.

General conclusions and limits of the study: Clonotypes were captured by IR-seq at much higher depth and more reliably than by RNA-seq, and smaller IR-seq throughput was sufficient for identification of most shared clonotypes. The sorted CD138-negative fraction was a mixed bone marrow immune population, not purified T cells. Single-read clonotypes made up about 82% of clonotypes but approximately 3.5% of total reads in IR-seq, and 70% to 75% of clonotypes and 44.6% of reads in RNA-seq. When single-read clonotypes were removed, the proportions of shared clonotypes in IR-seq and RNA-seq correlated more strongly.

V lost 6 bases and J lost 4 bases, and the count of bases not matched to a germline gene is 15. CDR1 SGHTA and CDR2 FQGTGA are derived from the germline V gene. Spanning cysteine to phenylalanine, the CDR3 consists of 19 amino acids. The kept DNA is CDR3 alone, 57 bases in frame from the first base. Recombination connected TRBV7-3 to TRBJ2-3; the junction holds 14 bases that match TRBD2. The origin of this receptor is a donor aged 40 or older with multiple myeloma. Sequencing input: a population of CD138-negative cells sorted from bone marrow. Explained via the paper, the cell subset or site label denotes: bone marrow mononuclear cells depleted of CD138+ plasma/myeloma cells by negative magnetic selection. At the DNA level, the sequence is TGTGCCAGCAGTGCCCTGGGGGGACTAGCGGGAGATCGGGCAGATACGCAGTATTTT. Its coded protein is CASSALGGLAGDRADTQYF.